Below are 3 T cell receptor beta chains sequenced from a single sample in a study of human CD4 T cells and Enterobacteriaceae. The repertoire was sequenced with immunoSEQ multiplex PCR; TCRdb's copy has only in-frame clones and lacks some. This table holds 200 to 300 clones, roughly 42% found once. After roughly 6-7 days, proliferating activated T cells were FACS-sorted as CFSE-low CD25+ ICOS+ cells. At a 2:1 ratio, CFSE-labeled memory CD4+ T cells were cultured with irradiated autologous monocytes pulsed with antigen. Sorting took every CD4+ cell except CD45RA+CCR7+CD95- naive cells, reaching over 98% purity. Source material: bacteria-reactive CD4+ T cells grown in culture. Noted subset: CFSE-low proliferating memory CD4 T cells sorted after in vitro stimulation with a heat-inactivated bacterium or M. tuberculosis lysate. The receptors shown here come from a human donor in good health.

This clone was picked up a small number of times. The chain employs TRBV28 and TRBJ2-4; D assignment may be TRBD1 or TRBD2 (6 bases each). V was cut by 6 bases and J by 9 bases, with 18 bases left in between. Germline V gene sequence: CDR1 MDHEN, CDR2 SYDVKM. The CDR3 runs 14 residues. The CDR3 DNA reads as TGTGCCAGCAGGCCTAGCGCCGGGGGCGGCATTCAGTACTTC. Its translation: CASRPSAGGGIQYF.

The CDR3 DNA follows: TGTGCCAGCCGACGACTAGGGAGTGCCCGCAATGAGCAGTTCTTC. Amino acids: CASRRLGSARNEQFF. The chain employs TRBV2 and TRBJ2-1, with D tentatively TRBD2 (6 bases). Germline V gives CDR1 SNHLY, CDR2 FYNNEI. The CDR3 covers 15 residues. The V end lost 8 bases, the J end lost 6 bases, and 20 bases lay between the germline ends.

This clone is deemed medium-sized. The chain has TRBV2 and TRBJ2-3, with 15 nucleotides matching TRBD2. With V trimmed by 6 bases and J by 1 base, 11 bases remained unmatched. The CDR3 covers 19 residues. Per the germline V gene, CDR1 is SNHLY and CDR2 is FYNNEI. The CDR3 loop reads CASRMWGLAGGKGTDTQYF. CDR3 in DNA: TGTGCCAGCAGGATGTGGGGACTAGCGGGAGGAAAGGGCACAGATACGCAGTATTTT.